Below are 5 T cell receptor beta chains sequenced from a single sample in a study of blood T cell repertoires in COVID-19. TCRdb's copy holds only in-frame clones and misses some; the assay was immunoSEQ multiplex PCR. Here the sample spans some 260,000 clones, 88% being singletons. Material for sequencing was peripheral blood. Receptors were obtained from a woman aged 40 to 55 who had recovered from COVID-19.

The chain uses TRBV18 and TRBJ1-4; TRBD1 is a possible D gene (6 bases). This CDR3 is 15 amino acids long. Germline lookup yields CDR1 KGHSH and CDR2 LQKENI. V shed 3 bases and J shed 13 bases, with 21 bases lying between them. The CDR3 is CASSPYTGRVEGLFF. CDR3 bases: TGTGCCAGCTCACCCTATACAGGGCGGGTCGAGGGACTGTTTTTT.

This clone was counted a single time. V gene TRBV9 combines with J gene TRBJ2-6; 10 nucleotides line up with TRBD1. Trimming removed 2 bases from V and 1 base from J; junction bases left unmatched: 6. The CDR3 runs to 18 residues. Germline CDR1 is SGDLS and CDR2 is YYNGEE. The CDR3 region is CASSVSTGGPSGANVLTF. The CDR3 nucleotides are TGTGCCAGCAGCGTCTCGACAGGGGGCCCTTCTGGGGCCAACGTCCTGACTTTC.

The V gene is TRBV7-3, the J gene TRBJ2-3; 8 bases match TRBD1. The CDR3 runs 15 residues. Germline loops: CDR1 SGHTA, CDR2 FQGTGA. The junction had 4 bases not matched to a gene; V was cut back by 4 bases and J by 1 base. CDR3 protein: CASSSTGGGTDTQYF. The CDR3 bases are TGTGCCAGCAGCTCAACAGGGGGTGGCACAGATACGCAGTATTTT.

This chain uses TRBV4-1 with TRBJ2-2; 12 bases align to TRBD2. Per germline, CDR1 MGHRA and CDR2 YSYEKL. The CDR3 extends over 18 amino acids. V lost 4 bases and J lost 6; bases outside the gene matches: 12. CDR3 nucleotide sequence: TGCGCCAGCAGCCCGACCAGCACGGGACTAGCGGGTTCCGGGGAGCTGTTTTTT. Residues: CASSPTSTGLAGSGELFF.

The rearrangement links TRBV12-5 to TRBJ2-7; D is possibly TRBD1 (6 bases). V was cut by 7 bases and J by 6 bases, with 22 bases left in between. The CDR3 contains 15 residues. Germline loops: CDR1 LGHNT, CDR2 FRNRAP. The CDR3 spells CASAMPQGERCEQYV. CDR3 DNA: TGTGCTAGTGCCATGCCACAGGGCGAGCGGTGCGAGCAGTACGTC.